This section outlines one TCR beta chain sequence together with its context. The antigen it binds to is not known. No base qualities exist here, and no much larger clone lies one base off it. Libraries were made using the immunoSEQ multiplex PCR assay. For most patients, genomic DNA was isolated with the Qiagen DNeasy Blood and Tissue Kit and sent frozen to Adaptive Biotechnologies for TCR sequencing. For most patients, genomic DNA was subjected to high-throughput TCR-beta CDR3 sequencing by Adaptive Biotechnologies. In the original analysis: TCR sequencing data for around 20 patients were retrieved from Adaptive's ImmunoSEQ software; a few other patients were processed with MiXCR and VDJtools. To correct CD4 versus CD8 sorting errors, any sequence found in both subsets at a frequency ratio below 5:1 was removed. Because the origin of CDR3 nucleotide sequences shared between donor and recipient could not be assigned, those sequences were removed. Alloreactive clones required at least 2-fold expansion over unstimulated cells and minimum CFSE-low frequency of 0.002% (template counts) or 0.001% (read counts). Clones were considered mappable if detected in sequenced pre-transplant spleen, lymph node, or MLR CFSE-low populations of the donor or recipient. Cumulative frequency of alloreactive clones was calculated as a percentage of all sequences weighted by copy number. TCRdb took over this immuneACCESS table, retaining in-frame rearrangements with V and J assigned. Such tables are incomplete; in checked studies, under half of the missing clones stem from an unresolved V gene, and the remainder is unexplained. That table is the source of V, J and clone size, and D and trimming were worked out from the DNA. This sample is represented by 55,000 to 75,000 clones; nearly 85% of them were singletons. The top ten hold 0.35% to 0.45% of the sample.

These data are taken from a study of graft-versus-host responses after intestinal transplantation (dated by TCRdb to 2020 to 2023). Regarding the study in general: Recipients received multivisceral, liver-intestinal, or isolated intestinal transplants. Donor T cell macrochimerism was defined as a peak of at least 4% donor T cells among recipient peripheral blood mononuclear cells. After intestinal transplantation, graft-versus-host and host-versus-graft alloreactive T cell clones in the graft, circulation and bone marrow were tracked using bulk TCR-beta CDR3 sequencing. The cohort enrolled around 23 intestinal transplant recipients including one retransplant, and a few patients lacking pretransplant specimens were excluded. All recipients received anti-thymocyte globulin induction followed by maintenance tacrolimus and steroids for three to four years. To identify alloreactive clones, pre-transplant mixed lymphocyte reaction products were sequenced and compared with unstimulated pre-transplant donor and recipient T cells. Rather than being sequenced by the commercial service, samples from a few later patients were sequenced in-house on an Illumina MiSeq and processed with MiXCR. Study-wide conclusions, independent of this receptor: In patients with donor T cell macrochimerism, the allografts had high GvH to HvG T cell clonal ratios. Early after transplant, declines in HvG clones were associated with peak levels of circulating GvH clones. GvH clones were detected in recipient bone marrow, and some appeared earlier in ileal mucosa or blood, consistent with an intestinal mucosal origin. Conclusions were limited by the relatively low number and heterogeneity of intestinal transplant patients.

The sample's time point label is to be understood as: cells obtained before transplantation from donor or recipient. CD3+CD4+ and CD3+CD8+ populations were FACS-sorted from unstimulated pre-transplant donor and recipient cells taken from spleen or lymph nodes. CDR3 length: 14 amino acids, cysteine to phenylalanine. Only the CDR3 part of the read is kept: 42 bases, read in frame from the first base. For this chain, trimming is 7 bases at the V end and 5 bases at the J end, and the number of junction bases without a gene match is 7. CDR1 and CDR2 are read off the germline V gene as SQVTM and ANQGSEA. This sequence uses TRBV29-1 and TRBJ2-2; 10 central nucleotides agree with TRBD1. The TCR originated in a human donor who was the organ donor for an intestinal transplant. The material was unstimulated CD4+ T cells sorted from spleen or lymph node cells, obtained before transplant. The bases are TGCAGCGCCGGAGACAGGGGGCGTACCGGGGAGCTGTTTTTT. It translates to CSAGDRGRTGELFF.